One sample yielded the 10 T cell receptor beta chains listed below, sequenced in a study of CD8 T cells in Susac syndrome. An amount of RNA that ranged from about 0.45 to 1 ug was reverse transcribed with random hexamers. A single record per CDR3 protein comes from TCRdb applying MiXCR to the immunoSEQ multiplex PCR reads. The sample shows around 170,000 distinct CDR3 sequences, about 94% of them seen only once. Sequencing was carried out using CD4+ T cells from PBMCs. These receptors were taken from a human donor with Susac syndrome.

The chain's CDR3 is CSARDRARVISGANVLTF. The CDR3 DNA follows: TGCAGTGCTAGAGACAGGGCAAGAGTTATCTCTGGGGCCAACGTCCTGACTTTC. The chain has TRBV20-1 and TRBJ2-6, with TRBD1 as a possible D gene (5 bases). V was pared by 0 bases and J by 0 bases, with 15 bases between. Germline V gives CDR1 DFQATT, CDR2 SNEGSKA (reference sequence). CDR3 length equals 18 residues.

The rearrangement joins TRBV30 to TRBJ2-1, with 8 bases matching TRBD2. V lost 3 bases, J lost 6 bases, and 10 bases stayed unmatched. This CDR3 has 15 residues. Germline CDR1 reads GTSNPN; CDR2 reads SVGIG (reference sequence). The CDR3 coding sequence is TGTGCCTGGAGAGACCGGGGGGGCCGTATCAATGAGCAGTTCTTC. It translates to CAWRDRGGRINEQFF.

This clonotype was picked up one time. The V call is TRBV20-1, the J call TRBJ2-5; TRBD2 matches 8 bases. The CDR3 covers 16 residues. V lost 4 bases, J lost 0 bases, and 10 bases stayed unmatched. CDR1 and CDR2 from the germline V gene are DFQATT and SNEGSKA (reference sequence). In nucleotides, the CDR3 is TGCAGTGCTACCCCTTTTAGCGGGGAACACCAAGAGACCCAGTACTTC. This sequence encodes CSATPFSGEHQETQYF.

The chain is built from TRBV28 and TRBJ2-1; 8 bases fit TRBD2. The germline V gene encodes CDR1 MDHEN and CDR2 SYDVKM. V trimming: 4 bases; J trimming: 8 bases; junction bases outside the gene matches: 10. The CDR3 spans 15 residues. The CDR3 sequence: CASSSVGGGPYEQFF. The CDR3 region has the DNA TGTGCCAGCAGTTCCGTCGGGGGGGGGCCCTATGAGCAGTTCTTC.

The chain couples TRBV29-1 to TRBJ1-2; D remains unclear. This CDR3 has 12 amino acids. Looked up from germline, CDR1 is SQVTM and CDR2 is ANQGSEA. With 3 bases removed from V and 4 bases from J, the gap between germline ends came to 9 bases. CDR3 DNA: TGCAGCGTTGAGGAGACCCCCTATGGCTACACCTTC. It encodes CSVEETPYGYTF. The full variable domain, in which reference TRBV29-1 and TRBJ1-2 provide the parts outside the CDR3, is SAVISQKPSRDICQRGTSLTIQCQVDSQVTMMFWYRQQPGQSLTLIATANQGSEATYESGFVIDKFPISRPNLTFSTLTVSNMSPEDSSIYLCSVEETPYGYTFGSGTRLTVV.

This clonotype was detected only once. This chain joins TRBV14 and TRBJ1-1; D ambiguous. From germline, CDR1 is SGHDN and CDR2 FVKESK. Trimming stripped 0 bases from V and 7 bases from J, with 33 bases between. The CDR3 extends over 21 amino acids. CDR3 loop: CASSQDFKEVSASHPVVEAFF. The CDR3 coding sequence is TGTGCCAGCAGCCAAGATTTTAAGGAGGTCTCGGCCTCTCACCCAGTAGTTGAAGCTTTCTTT. Using reference TRBV14 and TRBJ1-1 for the parts outside the CDR3, the full variable domain is EAGVTQFPSHSVIEKGQTVTLRCDPISGHDNLYWYRRVMGKEIKFLLHFVKESKQDESGMPNNRFLAERTGGTYSTLKVQPAELEDSGVYFCASSQDFKEVSASHPVVEAFFGQGTRLTVV.

The V call is TRBV4-2, the J call TRBJ1-5; 9 bases agree with TRBD1. J lost 1 base, V lost 3 bases, and 1 base had no gene match. The CDR3 contains 15 residues. The germline V gene encodes CDR1 LGHNA and CDR2 YNFKEQ. The CDR3 loop reads CASSQGTGSNQPQHF. In DNA form, the CDR3 reads TGTGCCAGCAGCCAGGGGACAGGGAGCAATCAGCCCCAGCATTTT.

The CDR3 DNA follows: TGTGCCTGGAGTGCGGGCGGGGCCTACAATGAGCAGTTCTTC. Translated: CAWSAGGAYNEQFF. V is TRBV30 and J is TRBJ2-1, with a weak D call TRBD2 (6 bases). Germline CDR1 reads GTSNPN; CDR2 reads SVGIG (reference sequence). V lost 1 base, J lost 2 bases, and 9 bases lay in between. The CDR3 runs 14 residues.

This chain links TRBV6-4 with TRBJ1-2, with no clear D. Trimming took 6 bases from V and 4 from J, leaving 18 bases between them. The CDR3 is made up of 15 amino acids. Germline V gene data show CDR1 as MRHNA and CDR2 as SNTAGT. Here the CDR3 DNA reads TGTGCCAGCAGCCATAATGGCGGAGGACCCTATGGCTACACCTTC. Its protein is CASSHNGGGPYGYTF.

V gene TRBV2 combines with J gene TRBJ1-6; 7 bases match TRBD1. CDR3 length: 14 amino acids. Germline assignment: CDR1 SNHLY and CDR2 FYNNEI. V shed 6 bases, J shed 9 bases, and the junction held 8 bases outside the gene matches. This chain's CDR3 is CASSRDRGFSPLHF. CDR3 DNA: TGTGCCAGCAGCCGGGACAGAGGATTTTCACCCCTCCACTTT.